Listed below are T cell receptor beta chains from one sample, sequenced in a study of blood T cells in healthy people across ages. TCRdb recomputed calls from the 5' RACE reads with MiXCR, one row per CDR3 protein. Of over 700,000 distinct CDR3 sequences in the sample, about 53% were seen once. The sequenced sample consisted of blood. These receptors were taken from an elderly man in good health. Both conserved end residues are part of each CDR3. The D gene is left open where the match is weak. A row's size may be missing; if present it is once, few, many or a size class.

v_call: TRBV5-6; clone_size: NA; d_call: NA; j_call: TRBJ2-1; cdr3_aa: CASSSLLSYNEQFF; cdr3_nt: TGTGCCAGCAGCTCCCTTCTCTCCTACAATGAGCAGTTCTTC
v_call: TRBV11-2; clone_size: NA; d_call: NA; j_call: TRBJ2-7; cdr3_aa: CASSLALDSEQYF; cdr3_nt: TGTGCCAGCAGCTTGGCTCTAGATAGCGAGCAGTACTTC
v_call: TRBV5-1; clone_size: NA; d_call: NA; j_call: TRBJ2-7; cdr3_aa: CASSLMDSPGEQYF; cdr3_nt: TGCGCCAGCAGCTTGATGGACAGTCCGGGCGAGCAGTACTTC
v_call: TRBV20-1; clone_size: NA; d_call: NA; j_call: TRBJ1-2; cdr3_aa: CSATSGDLNYGYTF; cdr3_nt: TGCAGTGCTACATCAGGGGACCTTAACTATGGCTACACCTTC
v_call: TRBV20-1; clone_size: NA; d_call: NA; j_call: TRBJ2-7; cdr3_aa: CSAPSGRLDLTYEQYF; cdr3_nt: TGCAGTGCTCCCTCGGGACGGTTAGACCTCACCTACGAGCAGTACTTC
v_call: TRBV5-1; clone_size: NA; d_call: TRBD1; j_call: TRBJ2-7; cdr3_aa: CASSSSGTGFDEQYF; cdr3_nt: TGCGCCAGCAGCTCCTCCGGGACAGGGTTCGACGAGCAGTACTTC
v_call: TRBV7-8; clone_size: NA; d_call: NA; j_call: TRBJ2-1; cdr3_aa: CASSLERARNNEQFF; cdr3_nt: TGTGCCAGCAGCTTAGAAAGAGCCCGAAACAATGAGCAGTTCTTC
v_call: TRBV28; clone_size: NA; d_call: TRBD1; j_call: TRBJ2-5; cdr3_aa: CASSLSTRQGAGYF; cdr3_nt: TGTGCCAGCAGTTTATCAACGCGACAGGGCGCAGGGTACTTC
v_call: TRBV10-3; clone_size: once; d_call: NA; j_call: TRBJ2-7; cdr3_aa: CAISETGPAYEQYF; cdr3_nt: TGTGCCATCAGTGAGACAGGACCTGCCTACGAGCAGTACTTC
v_call: TRBV29-1; clone_size: NA; d_call: TRBD2; j_call: TRBJ2-7; cdr3_aa: CSVAGTSGIPYEQYF; cdr3_nt: TGCAGCGTTGCCGGGACTAGCGGGATCCCCTACGAGCAGTACTTC
v_call: TRBV6-1; clone_size: NA; d_call: NA; j_call: TRBJ1-5; cdr3_aa: CASSPEINQPQHF; cdr3_nt: TGTGCCAGCAGTCCGGAAATTAATCAGCCCCAGCATTTT
v_call: TRBV6-1; clone_size: once; d_call: NA; j_call: TRBJ2-1; cdr3_aa: CASSERRTGRSSYNEQFF; cdr3_nt: TGTGCCAGCAGTGAAAGGAGAACCGGTAGGAGCTCCTACAATGAGCAGTTCTTC
v_call: TRBV29-1; clone_size: few; d_call: TRBD2; j_call: TRBJ2-1; cdr3_aa: CSVVGGLAGYNEQFF; cdr3_nt: TGCAGCGTAGTCGGTGGGCTAGCGGGTTACAATGAGCAGTTCTTC
v_call: TRBV6-6; clone_size: NA; d_call: NA; j_call: TRBJ2-5; cdr3_aa: CASTSTEETQYF; cdr3_nt: TGTGCCAGCACGTCGACAGAAGAGACCCAGTACTTC
v_call: TRBV12-3/TRBV12-4; clone_size: few; d_call: NA; j_call: TRBJ2-3; cdr3_aa: CATQTPYHRYAYF; cdr3_nt: TGTGCCACCCAGACCCCGTACCACAGATACGCGTATTTT
v_call: TRBV20-1; clone_size: NA; d_call: TRBD2; j_call: TRBJ2-5; cdr3_aa: CSARDGGRTQETQYF; cdr3_nt: TGCAGTGCTAGAGACGGCGGGAGGACCCAAGAGACCCAGTACTTC
v_call: TRBV7-2; clone_size: few; d_call: TRBD2; j_call: TRBJ2-3; cdr3_aa: CASSPRVRLAHNDSTDTQYF; cdr3_nt: TGTGCCAGCAGCCCTCGTGTGAGACTAGCGCATAACGATAGCACAGATACGCAGTATTTT
v_call: TRBV5-1; clone_size: once; d_call: TRBD1; j_call: TRBJ1-5; cdr3_aa: CASSPGQGAVSNQPQHF; cdr3_nt: TGCGCCAGCAGCCCGGGACAGGGGGCGGTGAGCAATCAGCCCCAGCATTTT
v_call: TRBV30; clone_size: once; d_call: NA; j_call: TRBJ2-7; cdr3_aa: CAWSSSRCEQYF; cdr3_nt: TGTGCCTGGAGCAGTAGCCGCTGCGAGCAGTACTTC
v_call: TRBV6-1; clone_size: NA; d_call: NA; j_call: TRBJ2-5; cdr3_aa: CAGSDFGEQYF; cdr3_nt: TGTGCCGGCAGTGATTTTGGGGAGCAGTACTTC
v_call: TRBV3-1; clone_size: NA; d_call: TRBD1; j_call: TRBJ1-1; cdr3_aa: CASSQPGQGEAFF; cdr3_nt: TGTGCCAGCAGCCAACCGGGACAGGGCGAAGCTTTCTTT
v_call: TRBV7-2; clone_size: NA; d_call: NA; j_call: TRBJ2-1; cdr3_aa: CASSLASSSSYNEQFF; cdr3_nt: TGTGCCAGCAGCTTAGCGTCGAGTAGCTCCTACAATGAGCAGTTCTTC
v_call: TRBV6-5; clone_size: few; d_call: NA; j_call: TRBJ2-7; cdr3_aa: CASSQSRTLLEQYF; cdr3_nt: TGTGCCAGCAGTCAGTCACGGACACTCTTGGAGCAGTACTTC
v_call: TRBV4-2; clone_size: NA; d_call: NA; j_call: TRBJ1-4; cdr3_aa: CASSQGLNQGVKLFF; cdr3_nt: TGTGCCAGCAGCCAAGGGCTTAATCAAGGAGTAAAACTGTTTTTT
v_call: TRBV20-1; clone_size: NA; d_call: NA; j_call: TRBJ2-1; cdr3_aa: CSAEGIRSYNEQFF; cdr3_nt: TGCAGTGCTGAGGGGATCCGCTCCTACAATGAGCAGTTCTTC
v_call: TRBV6-5; clone_size: NA; d_call: TRBD2; j_call: TRBJ2-2; cdr3_aa: CASSRGGANTGELFF; cdr3_nt: TGTGCCAGCAGTCGGGGAGGGGCGAACACCGGGGAGCTGTTTTTT
v_call: TRBV7-3; clone_size: few; d_call: NA; j_call: TRBJ2-1; cdr3_aa: CASSLTAGSGFGVRNEQFF; cdr3_nt: TGTGCCAGCAGCTTAACGGCCGGGTCAGGGTTCGGGGTACGCAATGAGCAGTTCTTC
v_call: TRBV6-5; clone_size: NA; d_call: TRBD2; j_call: TRBJ2-3; cdr3_aa: CASTSDVAGDTDTRYF; cdr3_nt: TGTGCCAGCACCAGCGACGTAGCGGGAGACACAGATACGCGGTATTTT
v_call: TRBV12-3/TRBV12-4; clone_size: few; d_call: TRBD2; j_call: TRBJ2-3; cdr3_aa: CASSVAGRTDTQYF; cdr3_nt: TGTGCCAGCAGCGTAGCGGGAAGGACAGATACGCAGTATTTT
v_call: TRBV20-1; clone_size: NA; d_call: TRBD2; j_call: TRBJ2-3; cdr3_aa: CSARAAGKQYF; cdr3_nt: TGCAGTGCTAGAGCAGCGGGAAAGCAGTATTTT
v_call: TRBV7-9; clone_size: NA; d_call: TRBD2; j_call: TRBJ2-1; cdr3_aa: CASSLVAGEDEQFF; cdr3_nt: TGTGCCAGCAGCTTAGTCGCGGGAGAGGATGAGCAGTTCTTC
v_call: TRBV7-2; clone_size: few; d_call: TRBD2; j_call: TRBJ2-1; cdr3_aa: CASSLFLAGDNEQFF; cdr3_nt: TGTGCCAGCAGCTTATTCCTAGCGGGGGATAATGAGCAGTTCTTC
v_call: TRBV20-1; clone_size: few; d_call: NA; j_call: TRBJ2-3; cdr3_aa: CSARQRPPTDTQYF; cdr3_nt: TGCAGTGCTAGACAGCGGCCCCCCACAGATACGCAGTATTTT
v_call: TRBV18; clone_size: NA; d_call: TRBD1; j_call: TRBJ2-1; cdr3_aa: CASSQGAISYNEQFF; cdr3_nt: TGTGCCAGCTCACAGGGGGCTATCTCCTACAATGAGCAGTTCTTC
v_call: TRBV7-2; clone_size: NA; d_call: TRBD1; j_call: TRBJ2-5; cdr3_aa: CASSTYRGSQETQYF; cdr3_nt: TGTGCCAGCAGCACTTACAGGGGTAGCCAAGAGACCCAGTACTTC
v_call: TRBV20-1; clone_size: NA; d_call: NA; j_call: TRBJ1-2; cdr3_aa: CSASTQANYGYTF; cdr3_nt: TGCAGTGCTTCGACCCAGGCTAACTATGGCTACACCTTC
v_call: TRBV6-5; clone_size: NA; d_call: NA; j_call: TRBJ1-5; cdr3_aa: CASRGGGNQPQHF; cdr3_nt: TGTGCCTCCAGGGGCGGCGGCAATCAGCCCCAGCATTTT
v_call: TRBV29-1; clone_size: NA; d_call: TRBD2; j_call: TRBJ2-3; cdr3_aa: CSGGLAGVTGTQYF; cdr3_nt: TGCAGCGGTGGACTAGCGGGAGTTACGGGTACGCAGTATTTT
v_call: TRBV7-9; clone_size: NA; d_call: NA; j_call: TRBJ2-4; cdr3_aa: CASSLGLGENIQYF; cdr3_nt: TGTGCCAGCAGCTTAGGTCTTGGGGAAAACATTCAGTACTTT
v_call: TRBV2; clone_size: NA; d_call: NA; j_call: TRBJ1-2; cdr3_aa: CASNNLDRSSGYTF; cdr3_nt: TGTGCCAGCAACAATCTCGACCGGAGTTCAGGCTACACCTTC
v_call: TRBV12-3/TRBV12-4; clone_size: NA; d_call: TRBD1; j_call: TRBJ2-7; cdr3_aa: CASSSFDRGLGDEQYF; cdr3_nt: TGTGCCAGCAGCTCATTCGACAGGGGGCTCGGCGACGAGCAGTACTTC